The 24 T cell receptor beta chains below come from one sample, sequenced in a study of control samples from healthy donors and cancer patients (dated by TCRdb to about 2020). The library was built by means of the immunoSEQ multiplex PCR assay. Held by TCRdb, this immuneACCESS table contains in-frame sequences only and omits some clones. Under half of the omission traces to an unresolved V gene where checked; the cause of the rest is unknown. The sample table contains about 120,000 clones; only one count was recorded for around nine tenths of them. The leading ten clones occupy 3.5% to 4% of the sample. Sequenced: PBMCs. Receptors were obtained from a woman aged 55-75 years with lung cancer.

This rearrangement joins TRBV19 to TRBJ1-1; the D gene is possibly TRBD1 (6 bases). The CDR3 extends over 16 amino acids. CDR1 is LNHDA and CDR2 is SQIVND in the germline V gene (reference sequence). Trimming took 4 bases from V and 3 from J, leaving 18 bases between them. The CDR3 DNA is TGTGCCAGTAGTACCCCTGGGGGGCTATCATACACTGAAGCTTTCTTT. Protein product: CASSTPGGLSYTEAFF.

This clone occurred once. The gene calls are TRBV21-1 and TRBJ2-5. TRBV21-1 is a listed pseudogene. There are 15 residues in the CDR3. The CDR3 coding sequence is TGTGCCAGCAGCAAACTCCAAACCCCACAAGAGACCCAGTACTTC. This gives the protein CASSKLQTPQETQYF.

The chain is built from TRBV6-7 and TRBJ2-3; D not certain. TRBV6-7 is an ORF for which the function is uncertain. The CDR3 consists of 17 residues. The ends were cut back, 0 bases at V and 0 bases at J, with 13 bases in the middle. The CDR3: CASSYSWLGSSTDTQYF. CDR3 in DNA: TGTGCCAGCAGTTACTCTTGGCTGGGGTCTAGCACAGATACGCAGTATTTT.

The chain uses TRBV13 and TRBJ2-7, with 7 bases aligning to TRBD1. The germline V gene has CDR1 PRHDT and CDR2 FYEKMQ (reference sequence). The CDR3 spans 12 residues. The V gene end was trimmed by 2 bases and the J gene end by 11 bases; junction bases not matched to a gene: 6. The CDR3 loop reads CASSLRTGGEYF. CDR3 in DNA: TGTGCCAGCAGCTTACGGACAGGTGGTGAGTACTTC.

The chain employs TRBV7-9 and TRBJ2-7, with a tentative D call TRBD1 (6 bases). V was trimmed by 0 bases and J by 2 bases, leaving 17 bases between them. The CDR3 is made up of 17 amino acids. Germline CDR1 reads SEHNR; CDR2 reads FQNEAQ (reference sequence). The CDR3 DNA reads as TGTGCCAGCAGCTTAGCCTTTACCGGGACAAAACCCTACGAGCAGTACTTC. Translation gives CASSLAFTGTKPYEQYF.

V gene TRBV19 combines with J gene TRBJ1-2, with a possible D match to TRBD1 (6 bases). Germline V CDR1 and CDR2: LNHDA, SQIVND (reference sequence). Trimming took 2 bases from V and 0 from J, leaving 19 bases between them. The CDR3 contains 18 residues. Here the CDR3 DNA reads TGTGCCAGTAGTATACCTAGGGGATGGGACATTTCTAACTATGGCTACACCTTC. Its translation: CASSIPRGWDISNYGYTF.

The chain couples TRBV7-2 to TRBJ1-2, with 7 bases that match TRBD1. Germline CDR1 is SGHTA and CDR2 is FQGNSA. With 5 bases clipped from V and 3 bases from J, the junction kept 3 bases outside the gene matches. This CDR3 is built from 13 residues. The CDR3 spells CASSIQGDYGYTF. For the CDR3, the DNA is TGTGCCAGCAGCATCCAGGGGGACTATGGCTACACCTTC.

This clone has only one observation. The chain employs TRBV6-1 and TRBJ2-2; 9 bases map to TRBD2. With 6 bases clipped from V and 5 bases from J, the junction kept 10 bases outside the gene matches. The CDR3 length is 16 residues. The germline gives CDR1 MNHNS, CDR2 SASEGT. The CDR3 DNA sequence: TGTGCCAGCAGGGAAAGACTAGCGGATTTTACCGGGGAGCTGTTTTTT. Its translation: CASRERLADFTGELFF.

This clone has a single count. The rearrangement uses TRBV6-1 and TRBJ1-5; tentatively, D is TRBD1 (6 bases). V was clipped by 4 bases and J by 3 bases, with 16 bases between them. Germline CDR1 MNHNS, CDR2 SASEGT. This CDR3 has 16 residues. The CDR3 sequence: CASSASGARDNQPQHF. The CDR3 nucleotides are TGTGCCAGCAGTGCTTCAGGGGCCCGCGACAATCAGCCCCAGCATTTT.

This chain joins TRBV7-8 and TRBJ2-1, with D hard to call. The V end was cut by 1 base, the J end by 3 bases, with 10 bases between. The CDR3 covers 15 residues. Per germline, CDR1 SGHVS and CDR2 FQNEAQ. The CDR3 region has the DNA TGTGCCAGCAGCTTAGGTACGTTATACTACAATGAGCAGTTCTTC. This gives the protein CASSLGTLYYNEQFF.

The genes are TRBV12-5 and TRBJ2-2; 7 bases are shared with TRBD1. CDR1 LGHNT and CDR2 FRNRAP come from the germline V gene. The CDR3 covers 15 residues. Trimming at V came to 8 bases and at J to 6 bases, leaving 12 bases not matched to a gene. The CDR3 region is CASCARDSKPGELFF. The CDR3 DNA reads as TGTGCTAGTTGCGCTAGGGACAGTAAACCCGGGGAGCTGTTTTTT.

The chain combines TRBV27 with TRBJ2-7, with 7 bases identical to TRBD1. The CDR3 length is 13 residues. V shed 2 bases, J shed 3 bases, and the junction held 1 base outside the gene matches. CDR1 is MNHEY and CDR2 is SMNVEV in the germline V gene (reference sequence). The CDR3 DNA is TGTGCCAGCAGTTTACGGACAGGCTACGAGCAGTACTTC. Residues: CASSLRTGYEQYF.

The rearrangement links TRBV11-2 to TRBJ1-5; unclear D gene. V gave up 2 bases and J gave up 6 bases, with 17 bases separating them. The germline gives CDR1 SGHAT, CDR2 FQNNGV. The CDR3 sequence is 16 residues long. The CDR3 reads CASSLLSGKGSQPQHF. The CDR3, as DNA: TGTGCCAGCAGCTTACTGTCAGGCAAGGGTTCTCAGCCCCAGCATTTT.

V is TRBV27 and J is TRBJ2-2; 7 bases agree with TRBD1. The germline V gene encodes CDR1 MNHEY and CDR2 SMNVEV (reference sequence). There are 15 residues in the CDR3. V lost 4 bases, J lost 0 bases, and 2 bases stayed unmatched. This chain's CDR3 is CASSWGQTNTGELFF. The DNA of the CDR3 is TGTGCCAGCAGTTGGGGACAGACGAACACCGGGGAGCTGTTTTTT.

This clone was seen just once. The V and J genes are TRBV13 and TRBJ2-7; 10 bases line up with TRBD1. The CDR3 loop spans 16 amino acids. CDR1 and CDR2 (germline): PRHDT, FYEKMQ (reference sequence). Trimming removed 4 bases from V and 4 bases from J; junction bases left unmatched: 10. The CDR3 spells CASSSYGTGALYEQYF. The CDR3 DNA reads TGTGCCAGCAGCTCCTACGGGACAGGGGCTTTATACGAGCAGTACTTC.

The chain joins TRBV5-1 to TRBJ1-2; TRBD1 matches at 10 bases. Germline V gives CDR1 SGHRS, CDR2 YFSETQ. The ends lost 5 bases at V and 7 bases at J; junction bases unmatched: 11. CDR3 length: 15 amino acids. The DNA for the CDR3 is TGCGCCAGCAGACAGGACACGGGACAGGGGCTTGGCTACACCTTC. It encodes CASRQDTGQGLGYTF.

The chain is built from TRBV4-2 and TRBJ1-1; tentative D call: TRBD1 (6 bases). Per germline, CDR1 LGHNA and CDR2 YNFKEQ. The ends were cut back, 0 bases at V and 0 bases at J, with 14 bases in the middle. The CDR3 contains 17 residues. The CDR3 DNA is TGTGCCAGCAGCCAAGATGTGGCAGGGGCTTTGAACACTGAAGCTTTCTTT. It is translated as CASSQDVAGALNTEAFF.

V gene TRBV7-2 combines with J gene TRBJ1-4; D is ambiguous. V lost 0 bases, J lost 8 bases, and 7 bases lay in between. This CDR3 contains 13 residues. CDR1 is SGHTA, CDR2 FQGNSA, per germline. This chain's CDR3 is CASSLAGSEKLFF. The DNA for the CDR3 is TGTGCCAGCAGCTTAGCGGGAAGCGAAAAACTGTTTTTT. The whole variable domain, filled in from reference TRBV7-2 and TRBJ1-4, reads GAGVSQSPSNKVTEKGKDVELRCDPISGHTALYWYRQSLGQGLEFLIYFQGNSAPDKSGLPSDRFSAERTGGSVSTLTIQRTQQEDSAVYLCASSLAGSEKLFFGSGTQLSVL.

The gene calls are TRBV5-1 and TRBJ2-2, with D possibly TRBD1 on 6 matching bases. Germline V gives CDR1 SGHRS, CDR2 YFSETQ. The CDR3 spans 16 residues. The ends were cut back, 2 bases at V and 3 bases at J, with 14 bases in the middle. CDR3: CASSFGQNRDTGELFF. The CDR3 DNA reads as TGCGCCAGCAGCTTCGGACAGAACCGGGACACCGGGGAGCTGTTTTTT.

The rearrangement uses TRBV7-3 and TRBJ1-1, with 7 bases matching TRBD1. V was clipped by 3 bases and J by 5 bases; unmatched bases: 9. The CDR3 is 15 residues long. Per the germline V gene, CDR1 is SGHTA and CDR2 is FQGTGA. CDR3 amino acids: CASSFSGQVGTEAFF. The CDR3 coding sequence is TGTGCCAGCAGCTTCTCCGGACAGGTGGGAACTGAAGCTTTCTTT.

With respect to this clone: The junction differs from germline at one of its ends, possibly a read error. This specimen includes other DNA sequences encoding the same CDR3. The V call is TRBV5-1, the J call TRBJ2-1; the D gene is possibly TRBD2 (6 bases). This CDR3 spans 17 amino acids. Germline values: CDR1 SGHRS, CDR2 YFSETQ. The CDR3 bases are TGCGCCAGTAGCTTGGCTTCTAGCGACCGATTCTACAATGAGCAGTTCTTC. Encoded protein: CASSLASSDRFYNEQFF.

This chain links TRBV6-5 with TRBJ2-5; 8 bases map to TRBD2. Per germline, CDR1 MNHEY and CDR2 SVGAGI. Trimming at V came to 6 bases and at J to 5 bases, leaving 8 bases not matched to a gene. The length of the CDR3 is 14 residues. In DNA form, the CDR3 reads TGTGCCAGCAGGACGGGCCTAGCGGGTGAGACCCAGTACTTC. This sequence encodes CASRTGLAGETQYF.

This chain uses TRBV19 with TRBJ1-2; D is ambiguous. The germline CDR1 and CDR2 sequences are LNHDA and SQIVND (reference sequence). The length of the CDR3 is 14 residues. Trimming took 6 bases from V and 4 from J, leaving 15 bases between them. The CDR3 DNA reads as TGTGCCAGTAGCCGCCCGGAACAGCTCTATGGCTACACCTTC. This codes for CASSRPEQLYGYTF.

V gene TRBV11-3 combines with J gene TRBJ1-2, with D hard to call. Trimming removed 3 bases from V and 7 bases from J, with 12 bases in between. Germline values: CDR1 SGHNT, CDR2 YENEEA. The CDR3 has 13 residues. DNA for the CDR3: TGTGCCAGCAGCTTGGACGGTATAGGTGGCTACACCTTC. It specifies CASSLDGIGGYTF.